This is a list of T cell receptor beta chains from one sample in a study of response to subunit inactivated influenza vaccine. TCRdb re-called the RT-PCR reads through MiXCR, storing one row per CDR3 protein. The sample includes roughly 620,000 distinct CDR3 sequences, about 10% of them seen just once. These sequences were also reported in another study, on T cells expressing NK-cell markers.

Sequenced here: PBMCs from blood, sampled on the day of vaccination. The receptor source for this set is a man aged 45-65 years who received an inactivated influenza vaccine. The CDR3 runs from the conserved cysteine through the conserved F or W. Expanded clones get a size class; other rows say once, few or many, or leave the size out.

clone_size: NA
j_call: TRBJ2-5
v_call: TRBV7-9
cdr3_aa: CASSNGQLAQYF

clone_size: many
j_call: TRBJ2-2
v_call: TRBV4-1
cdr3_aa: CASSQQRGNTGELFF

clone_size: few
j_call: TRBJ2-7
v_call: TRBV4-3
cdr3_aa: CASSQEFGAGSYEQYF

clone_size: NA
j_call: TRBJ1-5
v_call: TRBV20-1
cdr3_aa: CSASRGGSGNQPQHF

clone_size: NA
j_call: TRBJ2-3
v_call: TRBV5-1
cdr3_aa: CASSLGGTGEDTQYF

clone_size: NA
j_call: TRBJ2-5
v_call: TRBV6-1
cdr3_aa: CASSEAGGETQYF

clone_size: NA
j_call: TRBJ2-3
v_call: TRBV7-2
cdr3_aa: CASSPSSGTDTQYF

clone_size: NA
j_call: TRBJ2-3
v_call: TRBV6-1
cdr3_aa: CASRDIRGDTQYF

clone_size: few
j_call: TRBJ1-2
v_call: TRBV5-8
cdr3_aa: CASSLTPYYGYTF

clone_size: few
j_call: TRBJ2-3
v_call: TRBV11-2
cdr3_aa: CASSFSLTHSGAGTDTQYF

clone_size: NA
j_call: TRBJ2-7
v_call: TRBV12-3/TRBV12-4
cdr3_aa: CASSPGTGVAYEQYF

clone_size: NA
j_call: TRBJ2-1
v_call: TRBV5-5
cdr3_aa: CASSAQTSDLSYNEQFF

clone_size: NA
j_call: TRBJ1-5
v_call: TRBV10-3
cdr3_aa: CAISGTVYQPQHF

clone_size: few
j_call: TRBJ1-2
v_call: TRBV12-3/TRBV12-4
cdr3_aa: CASSLHSGSYGYTF

clone_size: few
j_call: TRBJ2-5
v_call: TRBV9
cdr3_aa: CASSVGPGKGQETQYF

clone_size: many
j_call: TRBJ2-3
v_call: TRBV5-1
cdr3_aa: CASSLRLAGGTDTQYF

clone_size: NA
j_call: TRBJ1-3
v_call: TRBV20-1
cdr3_aa: CSARGRNSGNTIYF

clone_size: NA
j_call: TRBJ2-7
v_call: TRBV5-1
cdr3_aa: CASSTPTVPISGRAYEQYF

clone_size: NA
j_call: TRBJ2-7
v_call: TRBV20-1
cdr3_aa: CSASLSSGGREQYF

clone_size: few
j_call: TRBJ1-6
v_call: TRBV15
cdr3_aa: CATSREQYNSPLHF

clone_size: few
j_call: TRBJ2-1
v_call: TRBV4-1
cdr3_aa: CASSQEALAVYNEQFF

clone_size: few
j_call: TRBJ2-1
v_call: TRBV20-1
cdr3_aa: CSAHGGFSSYNEQFF

clone_size: NA
j_call: TRBJ2-5
v_call: TRBV20-1
cdr3_aa: CSARSGSETQYF

clone_size: NA
j_call: TRBJ1-5
v_call: TRBV5-6
cdr3_aa: CASSSTGTGGFQPQHF

clone_size: few
j_call: TRBJ2-2
v_call: TRBV10-3
cdr3_aa: CAISDYFLGVSTGELFF

clone_size: few
j_call: TRBJ2-2
v_call: TRBV20-1
cdr3_aa: CSAKAGGSTGELFF

clone_size: few
j_call: TRBJ2-1
v_call: TRBV20-1
cdr3_aa: CSAPTSGGRNEQFF

clone_size: few
j_call: TRBJ2-7
v_call: TRBV10-2
cdr3_aa: CASNPRRETYEQYF

clone_size: few
j_call: TRBJ2-7
v_call: TRBV18
cdr3_aa: CASSPTPDRDGEQYF

clone_size: few
j_call: TRBJ2-3
v_call: TRBV6-1
cdr3_aa: CASRKTVSTDTQYF

clone_size: NA
j_call: TRBJ1-1
v_call: TRBV10-3
cdr3_aa: CAIRTGTENTEAFF

clone_size: NA
j_call: TRBJ2-6
v_call: TRBV13
cdr3_aa: CASSFVTGNGAGANVLTF

clone_size: NA
j_call: TRBJ2-7
v_call: TRBV21-1
cdr3_aa: CASSIPPLYRSYEQYF

clone_size: many
j_call: TRBJ2-5
v_call: TRBV7-2
cdr3_aa: CASSWSEGETQYF

clone_size: NA
j_call: TRBJ2-1
v_call: TRBV5-1
cdr3_aa: CASSDNRPYNEQFF

clone_size: NA
j_call: TRBJ2-3
v_call: TRBV4-2
cdr3_aa: CASSQDARGITDTQYF

clone_size: NA
j_call: TRBJ2-7
v_call: TRBV4-3
cdr3_aa: CASSQVGTYEQYF

clone_size: NA
j_call: TRBJ2-1
v_call: TRBV29-1
cdr3_aa: CSGDRGGNEQFF

clone_size: NA
j_call: TRBJ2-7
v_call: TRBV7-9
cdr3_aa: CASRSHRGPQAYEQYF